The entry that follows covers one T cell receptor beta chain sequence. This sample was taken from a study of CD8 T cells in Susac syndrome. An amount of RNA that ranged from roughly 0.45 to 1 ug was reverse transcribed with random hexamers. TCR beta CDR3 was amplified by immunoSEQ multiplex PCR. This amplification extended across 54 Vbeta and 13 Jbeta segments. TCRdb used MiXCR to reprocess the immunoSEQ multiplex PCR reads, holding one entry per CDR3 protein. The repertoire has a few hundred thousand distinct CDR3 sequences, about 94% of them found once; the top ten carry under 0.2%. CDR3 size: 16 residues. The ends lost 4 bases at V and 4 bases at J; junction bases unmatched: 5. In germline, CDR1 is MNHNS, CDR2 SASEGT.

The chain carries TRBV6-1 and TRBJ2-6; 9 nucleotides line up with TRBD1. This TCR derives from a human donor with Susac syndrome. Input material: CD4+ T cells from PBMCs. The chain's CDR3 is CASSGYRGLGANVLTF. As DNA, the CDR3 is TGTGCCAGCAGTGGTTACAGGGGGCTAGGGGCCAACGTCCTGACTTTC.